Listed here are 27 T cell receptor beta chains from one sample, sequenced in a study of human T cells and chemical hapten exposure. Regarding time point: patch test 3, about 24 weeks after DPC sensitization. Noted treatment: therapeutic diphenylcyclopropenone sensitization with weekly scalp DPC. TCRdb reprocessed the RACE reads via MiXCR and lists one record per CDR3 protein. The table records 85,000 to 100,000 distinct CDR3 sequences, 27% of them present only once. The sample in question was whole blood, obtained in connection with sensitization to the hapten diphenylcyclopropenone (DPC). These receptors came from a man aged 40-49 years with alopecia areata. Some clones in this sample may be carry-over from other donors' samples.

This clonotype was seen a few times. This chain joins TRBV20-1 and TRBJ1-5; TRBD1 matches 9 bases. Germline V CDR1 and CDR2: DFQATT, SNEGSKA (reference sequence). The ends lost 5 bases at V and 5 bases at J; junction bases unmatched: 1. The length of the CDR3 is 12 residues. CDR3 residues: CSAWDRDQPQHF. Written as DNA, the CDR3 is TGCAGTGCTTGGGACAGGGATCAGCCCCAGCATTTT.

This clonotype has a handful of counts. This sequence joins TRBV6-4 and TRBJ1-5, with 9 bases matching TRBD1. The ends lost 9 bases at V and 4 bases at J; junction bases unmatched: 1. The CDR3 totals 12 residues. Germline CDR1 reads MRHNA; CDR2 reads SNTAGT. The CDR3 nucleotides are TGTGCCAGGACAGGGGGTAATCAGCCCCAGCATTTT. It translates to CARTGGNQPQHF.

The genes are TRBV7-8 and TRBJ2-1; no reliable D call. This CDR3 region has 9 residues. CDR1 is SGHVS and CDR2 is FQNEAQ in the germline V gene. With 8 bases removed from V and 12 bases from J, the gap between germline ends came to 8 bases. The CDR3 sequence is CASGDGQFF. CDR3 nucleotide sequence: TGTGCCAGCGGCGACGGGCAGTTCTTC.

The chain uses TRBV28 and TRBJ1-2, with D perhaps TRBD1 (6 bases). Germline lookup yields CDR1 MDHEN and CDR2 SYDVKM. The V end was cut by 6 bases, the J end by 11 bases, with 13 bases between. The CDR3 consists of 11 residues. CDR3 protein: CASRETGPYTF. CDR3 coding DNA: TGTGCCAGCAGGGAGACAGGCCCTTACACCTTC.

This clonotype was seen a handful of times. The chain combines TRBV27 with TRBJ1-1; 7 nucleotides align to TRBD1. The J segment lost 7 bases and the V segment lost 5 bases, leaving 13 bases of the junction unmatched. CDR1 is MNHEY and CDR2 is SMNVEV in the germline V gene (reference sequence). The CDR3 sequence is 15 residues long. The CDR3 region has the DNA TGTGCCAGCAGTAATTTTGGGGCAGGGGGTGGTGAAGCTTTCTTT. Protein: CASSNFGAGGGEAFF.

J is TRBJ2-7 and V is TRBV7-2; the match to TRBD2 covers 8 bases. CDR3 length equals 15 residues. Germline V CDR1 and CDR2: SGHTA, FQGNSA. V lost 1 base, J lost 7 bases, and 9 bases stayed unmatched. The CDR3 DNA sequence: TGTGCCAGCAGCTTAGAAGGTAGCGGGACGCGGGAGCAGTACTTC. Its translation is CASSLEGSGTREQYF. The variable domain in full, completed from reference TRBV7-2 and TRBJ2-7, reads GAGVSQSPSNKVTEKGKDVELRCDPISGHTALYWYRQSLGQGLEFLIYFQGNSAPDKSGLPSDRFSAERTGGSVSTLTIQRTQQEDSAVYLCASSLEGSGTREQYFGPGTRLTVT.

The chain recombines TRBV7-2 with TRBJ2-7; 7 positions match TRBD1. The CDR3 runs 15 residues. The ends lost 4 bases at V and 3 bases at J; junction bases unmatched: 9. Germline loops: CDR1 SGHTA, CDR2 FQGNSA. CDR3 coding DNA: TGTGCCAGCAGCTCTAGGGACAGCCTGGGCTACGAGCAGTACTTC. It specifies CASSSRDSLGYEQYF.

The genes are TRBV3-1 and TRBJ2-5; 11 bases line up with TRBD1. There are 16 residues in the CDR3. CDR1 and CDR2 (germline): LGHDT, YNNKEL (reference sequence). Germline trimming cut 3 bases from V and 6 bases from J; bases unmatched to any gene: 9. In nucleotides, the CDR3 is TGTGCCAGCAGCCACGTTATCGGACAGGGGGCAAAGACCCAGTACTTC. Translated, it gives CASSHVIGQGAKTQYF.

This clonotype was detected a few times. This CDR3 is CAISEGNEQFF. CDR3 coding DNA: TGTGCCATCAGTGAGGGGAATGAGCAGTTCTTC. The V gene is TRBV10-3, the J gene TRBJ2-1; no reliable D call. The CDR3 loop spans 11 amino acids. The germline V gene encodes CDR1 ENHRY and CDR2 SYGVKD. The V and J ends lost 2 bases and 7 bases respectively, with 3 bases between them.

V usage is TRBV7-9 and J usage is TRBJ1-2, with D possibly TRBD1 on 6 matching bases. Germline CDR1 SEHNR, CDR2 FQNEAQ (reference sequence). The CDR3 loop spans 14 amino acids. With 1 base removed from V and 4 bases from J, the gap between germline ends came to 10 bases. CDR3 sequence: CASSLGGPLYGYTF. Here the CDR3 DNA reads TGTGCCAGCAGCTTAGGGGGGCCTCTCTATGGCTACACCTTC.

This rearrangement joins TRBV28 to TRBJ1-2; 8 nucleotides match TRBD1. This CDR3 comprises 16 residues. J was trimmed by 4 bases and V by 1 base; bases with no gene match: 8. Germline V gene data show CDR1 as MDHEN and CDR2 as SYDVKM. The CDR3 DNA sequence: TGTGCCAGCAGTTTATTTAGGAGACAGGGGATCTATGGCTACACCTTC. This translates into CASSLFRRQGIYGYTF.

In this sample, this clonotype turned up a few times. The chain uses TRBV4-3 and TRBJ2-4, with 7 bases matching TRBD1. The CDR3 totals 15 residues. CDR1 is LGHNA, CDR2 YSLEER, per germline. V trimming: 4 bases; J trimming: 6 bases; junction bases outside the gene matches: 9. The CDR3 coding sequence is TGCGCCAGCAGCCGGAGACAGGGACCGGGAAACATTCAGTACTTC. Amino acids: CASSRRQGPGNIQYF.

This clonotype turned up a few times. The genes are TRBV20-1 and TRBJ1-5; D gene ambiguous. This CDR3 spans 14 amino acids. CDR1 is DFQATT and CDR2 is SNEGSKA in the germline V gene (reference sequence). Deletions cut 0 bases from V and 4 bases from J, with 10 bases between. CDR3 nucleotide sequence: TGCAGTGCTAGAGATCTGTATGGGAATCAGCCCCAGCATTTT. Its translation: CSARDLYGNQPQHF.

The chain combines TRBV12-3 or TRBV12-4 with TRBJ2-3; D remains ambiguous. CDR3 length: 14 amino acids. The V end was cut by 8 bases, the J end by 6 bases, with 18 bases between. CDR3 sequence reads: CASQLRQRGDTQYF. In DNA, the CDR3 is TGTGCCAGCCAACTACGTCAACGCGGTGATACGCAGTATTTT.

The chain recombines TRBV20-1 with TRBJ1-5; 7 positions match TRBD1. CDR3 size: 14 residues. The V gene end was trimmed by 4 bases and the J gene end by 5 bases; junction bases not matched to a gene: 8. Germline V gene lookup returns CDR1 DFQATT and CDR2 SNEGSKA (reference sequence). The CDR3 nucleotides are TGCAGTGCTACATTACAGGGGAGGGATCAGCCCCAGCATTTT. As protein: CSATLQGRDQPQHF.

A single count supports this clonotype. The V and J genes are TRBV11-2 and TRBJ2-5; D gene uncertain. V lost 4 bases and J lost 5, with 14 bases in between. From germline, CDR1 is SGHAT and CDR2 FQNNGV. This CDR3 is built from 14 residues. CDR3 loop: CASSSQQAGETQYF. In DNA form, the CDR3 reads TGTGCCAGCAGCTCCCAGCAGGCTGGGGAGACCCAGTACTTC.

This chain joins TRBV7-9 and TRBJ2-1, with 14 bases fitting TRBD2. This CDR3 contains 17 residues. Looked up from germline, CDR1 is SEHNR and CDR2 is FQNEAQ (reference sequence). With 4 bases clipped from V and 7 bases from J, the junction kept 9 bases outside the gene matches. The CDR3 protein is CASSSFKGLAGVNEQFF. In DNA form, the CDR3 reads TGTGCCAGCAGCTCCTTCAAGGGACTAGCGGGAGTAAATGAGCAGTTCTTC.

The gene calls are TRBV9 and TRBJ2-1; no clear D gene. The CDR3 length is 12 residues. Germline loops: CDR1 SGDLS, CDR2 YYNGEE. The V gene lost 0 bases and the J gene lost 10 bases, with 8 bases spanning the gap. In DNA form, the CDR3 reads TGTGCCAGCAGCGTAGCTTCGGACGAGCAGTTCTTC. Its protein product is CASSVASDEQFF.

The rearrangement uses TRBV28 and TRBJ2-7, with D possibly TRBD1 on 6 matching bases. The CDR3 contains 15 residues. Germline-derived CDR1 and CDR2 are MDHEN and SYDVKM. The V end was cut by 5 bases, the J end by 2 bases, with 16 bases between. CDR3 sequence (DNA): TGTGCCAGCAGTGCTGCAGGGGCTCGGCCCTACGAGCAGTACTTC. The encoded protein is CASSAAGARPYEQYF.

The chain joins TRBV7-9 to TRBJ2-5; D possibly corresponds to TRBD2 (6 bases). The CDR3 spans 14 residues. V lost 3 bases to trimming and J lost 5 bases, with 13 bases between them. The germline V gene has CDR1 SEHNR and CDR2 FQNEAQ (reference sequence). In nucleotides, the CDR3 is TGTGCCAGCAGCTTTGAGACTAGTATGGAGACCCAGTACTTC. Its protein product is CASSFETSMETQYF.

The genes are TRBV27 and TRBJ2-1; D may match TRBD1 or TRBD2 (5 bases each). Deletions cut 3 bases from V and 4 bases from J, with 13 bases between. Germline V CDR1 and CDR2: MNHEY, SMNVEV (reference sequence). The CDR3 loop spans 15 amino acids. CDR3 DNA sequence: TGTGCCAGCAGTTTGGGGGATACCCCATACAATGAGCAGTTCTTC. It encodes CASSLGDTPYNEQFF.

In its sample, this clonotype was seen a few times. This sequence joins TRBV6-4 and TRBJ1-5; D possibly corresponds to TRBD1 (5 bases). The V end was cut by 2 bases, the J end by 3 bases, with 14 bases between. This CDR3 comprises 16 residues. Germline CDR1 and CDR2: MRHNA and SNTAGT. As DNA, the CDR3 is TGTGCCAGCAGTGACGGGGGTGGAAGGTCCAATCAGCCCCAGCATTTT. Amino acids: CASSDGGGRSNQPQHF.

The V and J genes are TRBV28 and TRBJ2-1; 12 positions agree with TRBD2. The CDR3 runs 15 residues. Germline V gene data show CDR1 as MDHEN and CDR2 as SYDVKM. V trimming: 6 bases; J trimming: 8 bases; junction bases outside the gene matches: 8. The DNA of the CDR3 is TGTGCCAGCAGCCCTCTAGCGGGAGGGCCAGATGAGCAGTTCTTC. Its translation: CASSPLAGGPDEQFF.

This clonotype was counted a few times. The J gene is TRBJ1-4, the V gene TRBV28; D uncertain. The V gene's germline CDR1 is MDHEN and CDR2 SYDVKM. The V end was cut by 2 bases, the J end by 9 bases, with 13 bases between. The CDR3 is made up of 14 amino acids. CDR3 sequence reads: CASSLAMKMKKLFF. CDR3 sequence (DNA): TGTGCCAGCAGTTTAGCCATGAAGATGAAAAAACTGTTTTTT.

The rearrangement joins TRBV5-1 to TRBJ2-1, with 9 positions matching TRBD1. V was clipped by 3 bases and J by 8 bases; unmatched bases: 6. The length of the CDR3 is 14 residues. Germline lookup yields CDR1 SGHRS and CDR2 YFSETQ. DNA for the CDR3: TGCGCCAGCAGCTGGGGACAGGGTCGGGATGAGCAGTTCTTC. It specifies CASSWGQGRDEQFF.

This clonotype occurred many times. The chain is built from TRBV6-5 and TRBJ1-2; the D is unclear. The V end lost 2 bases, the J end lost 0 bases, and 10 bases lay between the germline ends. The CDR3 has 15 residues. Per germline, CDR1 MNHEY and CDR2 SVGAGI. Here the CDR3 reads CASSYGPSSNYGYTF. In DNA form, the CDR3 reads TGTGCCAGCAGTTACGGACCTTCCTCTAACTATGGCTACACCTTC.

This clonotype was observed a few times. This rearrangement joins TRBV9 to TRBJ2-7, with D possibly being TRBD2 (5 bases). Germline loops: CDR1 SGDLS, CDR2 YYNGEE. V was cut by 0 bases and J by 0 bases, with 10 bases left in between. The CDR3 spans 15 residues. The CDR3 protein is CASSVGLAHSYEQYF. In DNA, the CDR3 is TGTGCCAGCAGCGTAGGCCTAGCTCACTCCTACGAGCAGTACTTC.